The text below deals with one T cell receptor (beta chain). Its antigen is undetermined. Each donor supplied about 9.6 milliliters of peripheral blood. This entry comes from a study of blood T cells in healthy people across ages. At the level of the study: Capturing about one barcoded beta molecule per two T cells was achieved by template switching. Findings of the study overall: As naive T cell percentage varied, TCR beta diversity correlated strongly with it.

PCR was performed a second time for about 7 to 11 cycles using a sample-barcoded 5' primer and a J-beta primer mix. Researchers report that a template-switch adaptor with 12 random nucleotides tagged each cDNA molecule. TCRdb recomputed calls from the 5' RACE reads with MiXCR, one row per CDR3 protein. In the table there are fewer than 750,000 distinct CDR3 sequences, under 65% of which are singletons. Sequences were obtained from blood. This TCR was recovered from a woman of 80 years or more in good health.

The CDR3 nucleotides read TGCGCCAGCAGCCAAGCACAGAATAACAACTATGGCTACACCTTC. This codes for CASSQAQNNNYGYTF. This rearrangement joins TRBV4-1 to TRBJ1-2; D is uncertain. Trimming removed 1 base from V and 2 bases from J, with 11 bases in between. The V gene's germline CDR1 is MGHRA and CDR2 YSYEKL. This CDR3 is built from 15 residues.